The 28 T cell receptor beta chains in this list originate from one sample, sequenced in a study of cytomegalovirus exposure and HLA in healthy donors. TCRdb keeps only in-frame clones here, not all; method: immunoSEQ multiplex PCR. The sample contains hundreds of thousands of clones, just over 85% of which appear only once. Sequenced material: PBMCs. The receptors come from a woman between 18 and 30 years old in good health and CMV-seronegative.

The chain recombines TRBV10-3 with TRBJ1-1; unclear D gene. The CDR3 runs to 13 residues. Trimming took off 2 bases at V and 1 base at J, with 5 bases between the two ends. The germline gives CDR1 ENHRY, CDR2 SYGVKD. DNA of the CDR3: TGTGCCATCAGTGAGGGCAGGAACACTGAAGCTTTCTTT. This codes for CAISEGRNTEAFF.

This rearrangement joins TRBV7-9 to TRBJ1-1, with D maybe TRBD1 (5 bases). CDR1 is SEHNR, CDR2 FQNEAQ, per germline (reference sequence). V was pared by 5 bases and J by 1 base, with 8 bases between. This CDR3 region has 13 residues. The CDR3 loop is CASSVTGNTEAFF. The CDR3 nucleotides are TGTGCCAGCAGCGTCACAGGGAACACTGAAGCTTTCTTT.

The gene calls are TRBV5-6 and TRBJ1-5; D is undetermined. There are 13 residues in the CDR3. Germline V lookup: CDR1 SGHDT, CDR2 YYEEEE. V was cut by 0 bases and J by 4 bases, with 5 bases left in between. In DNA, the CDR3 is TGTGCCAGCAGCTTGGGCAGAAATCAGCCCCAGCATTTT. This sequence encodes CASSLGRNQPQHF. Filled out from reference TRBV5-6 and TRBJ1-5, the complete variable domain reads DAGVTQSPTHLIKTRGQQVTLRCSPKSGHDTVSWYQQALGQGPQFIFQYYEEEERQRGNFPDRFSGHQFPNYSSELNVNALLLGDSALYLCASSLGRNQPQHFGDGTRLSIL.

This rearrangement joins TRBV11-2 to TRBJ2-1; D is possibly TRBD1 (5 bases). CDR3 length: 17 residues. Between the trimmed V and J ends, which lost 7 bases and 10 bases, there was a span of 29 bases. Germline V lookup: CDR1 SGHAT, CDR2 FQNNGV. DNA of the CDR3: TGTGCCAGCACCCTAGGGGTGGCAGCTACTCTCAGTCGAGAGCAGTTCTTC. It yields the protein CASTLGVAATLSREQFF.

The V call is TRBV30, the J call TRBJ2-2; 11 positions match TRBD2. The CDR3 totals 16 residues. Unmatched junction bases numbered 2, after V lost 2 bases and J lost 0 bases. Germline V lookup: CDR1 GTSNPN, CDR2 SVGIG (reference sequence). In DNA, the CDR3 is TGTGCCTGGAGTATTAGCGGGAGGGCGAACACCGGGGAGCTGTTTTTT. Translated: CAWSISGRANTGELFF.

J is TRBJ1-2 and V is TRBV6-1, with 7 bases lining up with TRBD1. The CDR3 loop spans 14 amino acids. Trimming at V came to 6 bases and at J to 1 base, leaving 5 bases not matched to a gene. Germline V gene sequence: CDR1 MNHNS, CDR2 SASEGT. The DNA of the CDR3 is TGTGCCAGCAGGCCGGGACAGATTAACTATGGCTACACCTTC. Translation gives CASRPGQINYGYTF.

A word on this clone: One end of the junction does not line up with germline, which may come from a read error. This chain's CDR3 is CLRDRANITYGQYF. The CDR3, as DNA: TGTCTCCGGGACAGGGCCAACATAACCTACGGGCAGTACTTC. The genes are TRBV27 and TRBJ2-7; the match to TRBD1 covers 9 bases. The germline V gene encodes CDR1 MNHEY and CDR2 SMNVEV (reference sequence). The CDR3 contains 14 residues.

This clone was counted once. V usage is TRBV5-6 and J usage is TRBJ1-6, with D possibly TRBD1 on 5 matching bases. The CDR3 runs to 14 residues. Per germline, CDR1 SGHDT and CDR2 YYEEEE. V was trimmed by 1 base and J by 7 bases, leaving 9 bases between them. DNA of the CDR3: TGTGCCAGCAGCTTGATGGGGGGAAATTCACCCCTCCACTTT. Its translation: CASSLMGGNSPLHF.

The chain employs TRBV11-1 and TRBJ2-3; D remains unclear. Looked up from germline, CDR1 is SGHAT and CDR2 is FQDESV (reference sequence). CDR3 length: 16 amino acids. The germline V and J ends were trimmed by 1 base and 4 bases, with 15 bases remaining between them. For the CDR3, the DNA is TGTGCCAGCAGCTTAGGATGGGCCCCGCCCGCAGATACGCAGTATTTT. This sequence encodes CASSLGWAPPADTQYF.

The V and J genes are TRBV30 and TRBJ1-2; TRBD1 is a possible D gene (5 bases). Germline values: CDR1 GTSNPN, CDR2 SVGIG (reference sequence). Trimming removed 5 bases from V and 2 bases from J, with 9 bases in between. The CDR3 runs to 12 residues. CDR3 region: CAWANRNYGYTF. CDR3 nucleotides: TGTGCCTGGGCCAACAGGAACTATGGCTACACCTTC.

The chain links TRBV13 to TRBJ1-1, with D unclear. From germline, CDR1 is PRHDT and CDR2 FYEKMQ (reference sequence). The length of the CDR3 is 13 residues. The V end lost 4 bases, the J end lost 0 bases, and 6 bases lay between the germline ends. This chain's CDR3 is CASSSNMNTEAFF. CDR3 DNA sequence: TGTGCCAGCAGCTCCAACATGAACACTGAAGCTTTCTTT.

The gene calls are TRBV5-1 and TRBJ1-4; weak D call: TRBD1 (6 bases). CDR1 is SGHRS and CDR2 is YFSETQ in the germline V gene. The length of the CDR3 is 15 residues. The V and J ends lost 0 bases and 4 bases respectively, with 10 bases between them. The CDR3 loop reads CASSLAGQLNEKLFF. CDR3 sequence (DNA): TGCGCCAGCAGCTTGGCCGGACAGCTTAATGAAAAACTGTTTTTT.

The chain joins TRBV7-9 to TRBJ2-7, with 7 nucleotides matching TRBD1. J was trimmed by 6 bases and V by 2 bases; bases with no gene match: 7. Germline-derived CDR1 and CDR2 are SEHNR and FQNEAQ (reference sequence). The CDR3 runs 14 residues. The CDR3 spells CASSLTTGVGEQYF. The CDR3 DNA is TGTGCCAGCAGCTTAACCACAGGGGTAGGCGAGCAGTACTTC.

The CDR3 DNA sequence: TGTGCCAGCAGCTTGGGACTAGCCTCCTACAATGAGCAGTTCTTC. Translated, it gives CASSLGLASYNEQFF. This chain uses TRBV7-8 with TRBJ2-1; 9 positions agree with TRBD2. Looked up from germline, CDR1 is SGHVS and CDR2 is FQNEAQ. V was clipped by 3 bases and J by 0 bases; unmatched bases: 0. The CDR3 is 15 residues long.

CDR3 in DNA: TGCGCCAGCAGCTCCCGGGACCAAGAGACCCAGTACTTC. Amino acids: CASSSRDQETQYF. This chain joins TRBV5-1 and TRBJ2-5; D gene ambiguous. The germline V gene has CDR1 SGHRS and CDR2 YFSETQ. This CDR3 is 13 amino acids long. The V end was cut by 3 bases, the J end by 0 bases, with 6 bases between.

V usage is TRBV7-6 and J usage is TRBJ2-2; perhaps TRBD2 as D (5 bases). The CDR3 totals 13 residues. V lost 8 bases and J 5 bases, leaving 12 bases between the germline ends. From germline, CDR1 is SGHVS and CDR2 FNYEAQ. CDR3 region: CASAWSGTGELFF. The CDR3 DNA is TGTGCCAGCGCTTGGAGCGGTACCGGGGAGCTGTTTTTT.

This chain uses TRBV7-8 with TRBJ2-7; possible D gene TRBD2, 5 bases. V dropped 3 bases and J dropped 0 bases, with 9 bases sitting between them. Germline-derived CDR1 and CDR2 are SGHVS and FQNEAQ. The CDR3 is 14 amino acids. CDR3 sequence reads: CASSFELDSYEQYF. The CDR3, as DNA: TGTGCCAGCAGCTTTGAACTAGACTCCTACGAGCAGTACTTC.

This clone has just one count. As DNA, the CDR3 is TGTGCCAGCAGTTTACAAATGCGGGGGGGGAACGCGGAGACCCAGTACTTC. It encodes CASSLQMRGGNAETQYF. The chain employs TRBV27 and TRBJ2-5; 9 bases fit TRBD2. The CDR3 contains 17 residues. Germline V CDR1 and CDR2: MNHEY, SMNVEV (reference sequence). The J segment lost 5 bases and the V segment lost 2 bases, leaving 12 bases of the junction unmatched.

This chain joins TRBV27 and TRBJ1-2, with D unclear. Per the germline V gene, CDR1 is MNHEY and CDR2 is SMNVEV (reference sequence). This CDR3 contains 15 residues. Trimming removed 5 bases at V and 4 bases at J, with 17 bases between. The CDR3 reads CASSGGRALGYGYTF. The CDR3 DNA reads TGTGCCAGCAGTGGAGGGCGTGCGTTGGGCTATGGCTACACCTTC.

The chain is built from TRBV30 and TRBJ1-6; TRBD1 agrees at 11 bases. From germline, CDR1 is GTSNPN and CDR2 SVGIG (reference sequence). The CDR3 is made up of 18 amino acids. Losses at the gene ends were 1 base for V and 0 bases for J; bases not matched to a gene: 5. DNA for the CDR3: TGTGCCTGGAGTGAGGGACAGGGGGTTTTCTCCTATAATTCACCCCTCCACTTT. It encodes CAWSEGQGVFSYNSPLHF.

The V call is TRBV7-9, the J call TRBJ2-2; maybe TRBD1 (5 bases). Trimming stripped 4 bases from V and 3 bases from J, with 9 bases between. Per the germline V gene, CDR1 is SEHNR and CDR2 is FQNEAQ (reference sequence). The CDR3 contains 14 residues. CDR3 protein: CASSYDSDTGELFF. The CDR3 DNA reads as TGTGCCAGCAGCTACGACAGTGACACCGGGGAGCTGTTTTTT.

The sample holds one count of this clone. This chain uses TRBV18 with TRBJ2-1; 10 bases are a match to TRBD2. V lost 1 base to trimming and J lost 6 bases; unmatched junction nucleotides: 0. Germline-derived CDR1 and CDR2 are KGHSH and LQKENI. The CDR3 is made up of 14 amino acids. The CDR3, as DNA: TGTGCCAGCTCACCACTAGCGGGGGGCAATGAGCAGTTCTTC. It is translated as CASSPLAGGNEQFF.

The DNA of the CDR3 is TGTGCCAGCAGTCCCCTCGGTGCGGAAGAGACCCAGTACTTC. Protein product: CASSPLGAEETQYF. J is TRBJ2-5 and V is TRBV28; D not certain. Germline CDR1 is MDHEN and CDR2 is SYDVKM. Trimming left V 5 bases short and J 3 bases short, with 13 bases between. The CDR3 runs 14 residues.

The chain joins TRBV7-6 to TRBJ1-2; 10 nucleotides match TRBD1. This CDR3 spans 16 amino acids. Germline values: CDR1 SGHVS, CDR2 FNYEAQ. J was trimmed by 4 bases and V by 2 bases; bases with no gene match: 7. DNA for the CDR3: TGTGCCAGCAGCTTAACCGCGGGACAGGGGTTCTATGGCTACACCTTC. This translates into CASSLTAGQGFYGYTF.

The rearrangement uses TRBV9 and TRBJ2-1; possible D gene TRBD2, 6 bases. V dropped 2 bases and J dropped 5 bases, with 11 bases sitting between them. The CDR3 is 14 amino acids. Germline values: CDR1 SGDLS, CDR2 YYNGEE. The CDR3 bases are TGTGCCAGCAGCGTTGGGAGCGGGCACAATGAGCAGTTCTTC. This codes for CASSVGSGHNEQFF.

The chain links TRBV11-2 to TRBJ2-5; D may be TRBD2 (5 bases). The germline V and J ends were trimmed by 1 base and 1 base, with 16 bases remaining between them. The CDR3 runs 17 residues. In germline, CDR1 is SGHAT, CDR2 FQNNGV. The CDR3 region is CASSLGGLGIPQETQYF. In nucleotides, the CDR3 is TGTGCCAGCAGCTTAGGAGGTCTCGGGATTCCCCAAGAGACCCAGTACTTC.

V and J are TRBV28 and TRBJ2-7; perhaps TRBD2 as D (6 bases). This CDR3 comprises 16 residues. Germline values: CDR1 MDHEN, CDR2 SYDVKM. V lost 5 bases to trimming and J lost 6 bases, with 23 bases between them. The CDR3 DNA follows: TGTGCCAGCAGTCCGGGGGTGGGGAAAGGATGGAGCGAGCAGTACTTC. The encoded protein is CASSPGVGKGWSEQYF.

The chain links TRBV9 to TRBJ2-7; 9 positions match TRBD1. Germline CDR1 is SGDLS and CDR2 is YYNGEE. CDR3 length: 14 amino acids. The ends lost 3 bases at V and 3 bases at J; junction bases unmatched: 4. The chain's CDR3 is CASSETGGDYEQYF. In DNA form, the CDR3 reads TGTGCCAGCAGCGAGACAGGGGGGGACTACGAGCAGTACTTC.